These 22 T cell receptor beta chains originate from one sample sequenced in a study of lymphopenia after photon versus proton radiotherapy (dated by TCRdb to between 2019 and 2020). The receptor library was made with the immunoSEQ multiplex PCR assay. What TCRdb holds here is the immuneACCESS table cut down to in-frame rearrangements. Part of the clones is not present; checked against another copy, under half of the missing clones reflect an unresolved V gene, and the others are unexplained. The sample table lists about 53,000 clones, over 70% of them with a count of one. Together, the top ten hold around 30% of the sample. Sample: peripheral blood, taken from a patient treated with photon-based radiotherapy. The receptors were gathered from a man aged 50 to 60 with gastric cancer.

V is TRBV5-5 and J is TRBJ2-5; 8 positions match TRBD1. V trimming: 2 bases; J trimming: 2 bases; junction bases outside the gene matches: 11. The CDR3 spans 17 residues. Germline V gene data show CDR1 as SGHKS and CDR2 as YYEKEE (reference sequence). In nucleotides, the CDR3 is TGTGCCAGCAGCTTAGTGCGGTTAGACAGGGGACAAGAGACCCAGTACTTC. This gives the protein CASSLVRLDRGQETQYF.

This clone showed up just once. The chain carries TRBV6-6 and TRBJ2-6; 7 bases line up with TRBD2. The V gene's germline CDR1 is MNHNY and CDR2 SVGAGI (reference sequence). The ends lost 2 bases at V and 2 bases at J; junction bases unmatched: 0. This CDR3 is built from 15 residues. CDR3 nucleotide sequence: TGTGCCAGCAGTTACGGGGGGGCTGGGGCCAACGTCCTGACTTTC. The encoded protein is CASSYGGAGANVLTF.

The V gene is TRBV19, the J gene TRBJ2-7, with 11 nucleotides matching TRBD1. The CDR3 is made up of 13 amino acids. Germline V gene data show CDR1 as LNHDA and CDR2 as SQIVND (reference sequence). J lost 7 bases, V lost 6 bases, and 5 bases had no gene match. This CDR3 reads CASRGQGALEQYF. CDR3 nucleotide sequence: TGTGCCAGTAGAGGACAGGGGGCGCTTGAGCAGTACTTC.

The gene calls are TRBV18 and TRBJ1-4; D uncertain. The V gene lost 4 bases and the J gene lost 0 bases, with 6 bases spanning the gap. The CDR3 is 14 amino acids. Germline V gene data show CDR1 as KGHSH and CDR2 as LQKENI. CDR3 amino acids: CASSLTATNEKLFF. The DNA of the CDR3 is TGTGCCAGCTCACTGACGGCAACTAATGAAAAACTGTTTTTT.

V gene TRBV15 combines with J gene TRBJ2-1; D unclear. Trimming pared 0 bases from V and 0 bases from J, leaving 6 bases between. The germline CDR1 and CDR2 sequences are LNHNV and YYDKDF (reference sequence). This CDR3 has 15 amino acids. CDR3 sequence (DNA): TGTGCCACCAGCAGAGACTCGTTCTCCTACAATGAGCAGTTCTTC. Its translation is CATSRDSFSYNEQFF.

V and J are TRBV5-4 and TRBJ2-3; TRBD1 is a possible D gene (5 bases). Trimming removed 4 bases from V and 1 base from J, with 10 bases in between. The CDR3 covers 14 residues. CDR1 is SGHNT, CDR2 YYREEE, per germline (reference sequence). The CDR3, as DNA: TGTGCCAGCAGCCCTTTGGGGCGCACAGATACGCAGTATTTT. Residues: CASSPLGRTDTQYF.

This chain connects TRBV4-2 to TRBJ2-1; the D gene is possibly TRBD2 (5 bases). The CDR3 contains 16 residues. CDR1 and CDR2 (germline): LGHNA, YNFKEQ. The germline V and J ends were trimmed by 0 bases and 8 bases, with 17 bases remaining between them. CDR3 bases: TGTGCCAGCAGCCAAGAATATGGACTCCCCAGCCATGAGCAGTTCTTC. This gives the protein CASSQEYGLPSHEQFF.

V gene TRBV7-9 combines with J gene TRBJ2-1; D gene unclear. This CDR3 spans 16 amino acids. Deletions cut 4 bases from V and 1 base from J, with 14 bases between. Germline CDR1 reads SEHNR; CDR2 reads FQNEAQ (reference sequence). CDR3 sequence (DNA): TGTGCCAGCAGCTACCAAGTTCTTCGGTCCTACAATGAGCAGTTCTTC. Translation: CASSYQVLRSYNEQFF.

CDR3 region: CASRRAGGSFEQYF. CDR3 coding DNA: TGTGCCAGTCGACGGGCGGGAGGATCTTTCGAGCAGTACTTC. The genes are TRBV19 and TRBJ2-7; the match to TRBD2 covers 8 bases. Germline values: CDR1 LNHDA, CDR2 SQIVND (reference sequence). J lost 6 bases, V lost 8 bases, and 12 bases had no gene match. This CDR3 comprises 14 residues. Drawing the rest from reference TRBV19 and TRBJ2-7, the complete variable domain is DGGITQSPKYLFRKEGQNVTLSCEQNLNHDAMYWYRQDPGQGLRLIYYSQIVNDFQKGDIAEGYSVSREKKESFPLTVTSAQKNPTAFYLCASRRAGGSFEQYFGPGTRLTVT.

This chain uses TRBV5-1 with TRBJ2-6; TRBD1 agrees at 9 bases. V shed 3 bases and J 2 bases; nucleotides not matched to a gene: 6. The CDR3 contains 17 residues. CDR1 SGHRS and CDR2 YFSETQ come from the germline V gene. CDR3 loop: CASSSHRDRAGANVLTF. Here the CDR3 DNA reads TGCGCCAGCAGCTCCCACCGGGACAGGGCTGGGGCCAACGTCCTGACTTTC.

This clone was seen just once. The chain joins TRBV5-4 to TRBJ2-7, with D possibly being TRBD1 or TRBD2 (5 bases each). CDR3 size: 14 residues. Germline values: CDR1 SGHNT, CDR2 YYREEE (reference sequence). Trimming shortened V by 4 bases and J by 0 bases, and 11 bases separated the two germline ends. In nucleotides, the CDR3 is TGTGCCAGCAGCCGGGACGTCGGCTCCTACGAGCAGTACTTC. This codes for CASSRDVGSYEQYF.

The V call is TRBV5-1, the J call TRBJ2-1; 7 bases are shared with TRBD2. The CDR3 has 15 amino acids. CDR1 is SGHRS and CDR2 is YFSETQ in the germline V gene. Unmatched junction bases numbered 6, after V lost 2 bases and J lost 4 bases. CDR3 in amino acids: CASSLASGIYNEQFF. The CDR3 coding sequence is TGCGCCAGCAGCTTAGCTAGCGGAATATACAATGAGCAGTTCTTC. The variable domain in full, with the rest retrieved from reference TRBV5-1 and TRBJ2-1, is KAGVTQTPRYLIKTRGQQVTLSCSPISGHRSVSWYQQTPGQGLQFLFEYFSETQRNKGNFPGRFSGRQFSNSRSEMNVSTLELGDSALYLCASSLASGIYNEQFFGPGTRLTVL.

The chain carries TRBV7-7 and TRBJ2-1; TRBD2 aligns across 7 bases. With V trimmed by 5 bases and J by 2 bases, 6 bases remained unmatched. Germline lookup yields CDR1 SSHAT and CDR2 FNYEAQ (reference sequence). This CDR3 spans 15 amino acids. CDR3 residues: CASSPKAGPYNEQFF. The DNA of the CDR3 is TGTGCCAGCAGCCCTAAAGCGGGACCCTACAATGAGCAGTTCTTC.

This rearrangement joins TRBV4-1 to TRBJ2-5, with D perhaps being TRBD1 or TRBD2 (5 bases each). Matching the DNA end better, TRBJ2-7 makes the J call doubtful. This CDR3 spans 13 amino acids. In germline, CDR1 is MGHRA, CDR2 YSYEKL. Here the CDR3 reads CASSRDGTYEQYF. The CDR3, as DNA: TGCGCCAGCAGCCGGGACGGGACCTACGAGCAGTACTTC.

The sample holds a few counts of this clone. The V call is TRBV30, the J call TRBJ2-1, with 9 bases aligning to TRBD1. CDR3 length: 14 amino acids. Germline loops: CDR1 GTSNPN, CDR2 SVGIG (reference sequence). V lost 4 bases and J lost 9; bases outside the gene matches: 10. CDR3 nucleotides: TGTGCCTGGAAAGGACAGGGGACCGGGGGTGAGCAGTTCTTC. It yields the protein CAWKGQGTGGEQFF.

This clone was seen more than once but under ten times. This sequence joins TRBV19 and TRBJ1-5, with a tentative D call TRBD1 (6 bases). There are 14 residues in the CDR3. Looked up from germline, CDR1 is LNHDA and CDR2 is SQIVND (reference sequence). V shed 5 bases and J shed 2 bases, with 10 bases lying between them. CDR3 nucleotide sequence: TGTGCCAGTAGTTCAGGGGAGCGCAATCAGCCCCAGCATTTT. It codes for CASSSGERNQPQHF.

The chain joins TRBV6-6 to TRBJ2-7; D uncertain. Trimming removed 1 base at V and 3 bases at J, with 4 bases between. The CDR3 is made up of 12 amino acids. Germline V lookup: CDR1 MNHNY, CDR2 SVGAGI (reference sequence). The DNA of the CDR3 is TGTGCCAGCAGTTACTACGACTACGAGCAGTACTTC. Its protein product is CASSYYDYEQYF.

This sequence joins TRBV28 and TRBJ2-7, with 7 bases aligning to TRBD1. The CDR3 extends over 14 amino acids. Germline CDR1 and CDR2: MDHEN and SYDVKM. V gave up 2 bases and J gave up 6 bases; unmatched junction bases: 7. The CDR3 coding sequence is TGTGCCAGCAGTTTACACGGGACAGTTGGCGAGCAGTACTTC. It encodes CASSLHGTVGEQYF.

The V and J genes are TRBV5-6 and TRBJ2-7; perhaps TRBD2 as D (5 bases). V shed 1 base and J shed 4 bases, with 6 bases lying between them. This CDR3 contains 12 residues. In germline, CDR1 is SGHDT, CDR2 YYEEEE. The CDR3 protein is CASSLTGYEQYF. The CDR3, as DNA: TGTGCCAGCAGCTTGACGGGGTACGAGCAGTACTTC. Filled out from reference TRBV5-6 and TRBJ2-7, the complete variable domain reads DAGVTQSPTHLIKTRGQQVTLRCSPKSGHDTVSWYQQALGQGPQFIFQYYEEEERQRGNFPDRFSGHQFPNYSSELNVNALLLGDSALYLCASSLTGYEQYFGPGTRLTVT.

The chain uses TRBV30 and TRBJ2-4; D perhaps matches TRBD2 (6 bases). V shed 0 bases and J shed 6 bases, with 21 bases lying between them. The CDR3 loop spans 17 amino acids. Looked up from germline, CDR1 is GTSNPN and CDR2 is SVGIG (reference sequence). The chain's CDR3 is CAWSVERTGGPRNIQYF. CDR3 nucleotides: TGTGCCTGGAGTGTGGAACGGACCGGAGGGCCGCGAAACATTCAGTACTTC.

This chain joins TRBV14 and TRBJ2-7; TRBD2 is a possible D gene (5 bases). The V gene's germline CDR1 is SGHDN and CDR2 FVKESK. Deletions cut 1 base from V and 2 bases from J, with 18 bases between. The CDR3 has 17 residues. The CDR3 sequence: CASSQVFRPGKTYEQYF. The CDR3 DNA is TGTGCCAGCAGCCAAGTATTCAGACCGGGGAAAACCTACGAGCAGTACTTC.

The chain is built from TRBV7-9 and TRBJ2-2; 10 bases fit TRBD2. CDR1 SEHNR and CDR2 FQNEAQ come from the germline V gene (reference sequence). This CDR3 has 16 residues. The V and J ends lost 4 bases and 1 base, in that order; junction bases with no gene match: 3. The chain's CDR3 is CASSSRLAGNTGELFF. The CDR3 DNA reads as TGTGCCAGCAGCTCAAGACTAGCGGGGAACACCGGGGAGCTGTTTTTT.